This TCR beta chain was sequenced in a study of graft-versus-host responses after intestinal transplantation. Looking at the study overall: Recipients had multivisceral, liver-intestinal, or isolated intestinal transplants. All recipients got anti-thymocyte globulin induction, then tacrolimus and steroids for around three years. Study-level results: Subjects displaying graft-donor T cell macrochimerism possessed elevated graft-versus-host to host-versus-graft clonal ratios inside allografts.

The assay was immunoSEQ multiplex PCR, and TCRdb's table has in-frame clones only and misses some. Found here are some 110,000 clones, approximately 90% of them singletons; the top ten hold roughly 0.17%. Germline trimming cut 5 bases from V and 5 bases from J; bases unmatched to any gene: 4. In germline, CDR1 is SNHLY, CDR2 FYNNEI. The CDR3 totals 16 residues. Remarks on this clone: Its antigen is currently unknown.

This sample comprised unstimulated CD4+ T cells sorted from spleen or lymph node cells, obtained before intestinal transplant. The rearrangement uses TRBV2 and TRBJ2-1, with 15 bases matching TRBD2. This clonotype was sampled from a human donor who received an intestinal transplant. CDR3 in amino acids: CASSFGLAGGDNEQFF. The CDR3 nucleotides read TGTGCCAGCAGTTTTGGACTAGCGGGAGGGGACAATGAGCAGTTCTTC.